These T cell receptor beta chains were read from a single sample in a study of blood T cell repertoires in COVID-19. This table comes from immunoSEQ multiplex PCR, and its TCRdb copy is limited to in-frame clones, with some not included. The table shows about 150,000 clones, with 82% occurring only once. The source material was peripheral blood. The receptors were gathered from a human donor with acute or convalescent COVID-19. The donor label of this sample is uncertain. Both conserved end residues are part of each CDR3. The D gene is left open where the match is weak. Not all rows give a size; the values are once, few, many and, for expanded clones, a class.

V: TRBV3-1/TRBV3-2; D: -; J: TRBJ1-1; size: few; DNA: TGTGCCAGCAGCCCGCCTTCTGCAGGGGTTACTGAAGCTTTCTTT; CDR3: CASSPPSAGVTEAFF
V: TRBV7-3; D: TRBD1; J: TRBJ1-2; size: -; DNA: TGTGCCAGCAGCGCCACAGGGGGCGCCGCCTATGGCTACACCTTC; CDR3: CASSATGGAAYGYTF
V: TRBV2; D: TRBD1; J: TRBJ2-7; size: -; DNA: TGTGCCAGCAGTGAACTCGGACAGGGGGGGTACGAGCAGTACTTC; CDR3: CASSELGQGGYEQYF
V: TRBV2; D: TRBD1; J: TRBJ1-6; size: -; DNA: TGTGCCAGCAGTCTGCAGGGGGCGCAGAATTCACCCCTCCACTTT; CDR3: CASSLQGAQNSPLHF
V: TRBV19; D: TRBD1; J: TRBJ1-2; size: -; DNA: TGTGCCAGTAGTGTCCCGACAGGGGGCTACACCTTC; CDR3: CASSVPTGGYTF
V: TRBV6-5; D: TRBD1; J: TRBJ1-2; size: few; DNA: TGTGCCAGCAGTCCCGGACAGGAGTTTGGCTACACCTTC; CDR3: CASSPGQEFGYTF
V: TRBV11-2; D: -; J: TRBJ1-1; size: -; DNA: TGTGCCAGCAGCTTATCCAGGGGTTTCACTGAAGCTTTCTTT; CDR3: CASSLSRGFTEAFF
V: TRBV9; D: -; J: TRBJ2-4; size: -; DNA: TGTGCCAGCAGCGTAGATGCAGGGTTAGCCAAAAACATTCAGTACTTC; CDR3: CASSVDAGLAKNIQYF
V: TRBV6-5; D: -; J: TRBJ2-5; size: -; DNA: TGTGCCAGCAGTTACGGGGCTGGAGACCAAGAGACCCAGTACTTC; CDR3: CASSYGAGDQETQYF
V: TRBV6-2/TRBV6-3; D: TRBD2; J: TRBJ2-1; size: -; DNA: TGTGCCAGCAGTTATTTAGCGGGCCGAGGGAGCTCCTACAATGAGCAGTTCTTC; CDR3: CASSYLAGRGSSYNEQFF
V: TRBV6-1; D: -; J: TRBJ1-6; size: -; DNA: TGTGCCAGCAGTGAAGTTCCGAGGGCTAATTCACCCCTCCACTTT; CDR3: CASSEVPRANSPLHF
V: TRBV7-9; D: -; J: TRBJ1-1; size: few; DNA: TGTGCCAGCAGTTCGGACACTGAAGCTTTCTTT; CDR3: CASSSDTEAFF
V: TRBV7-2; D: TRBD1; J: TRBJ1-6; size: -; DNA: TGTGCCAGCAGCCCGCGACAGGGGGCCTATAATTCACCCCTCCACTTT; CDR3: CASSPRQGAYNSPLHF
V: TRBV19; D: TRBD1; J: TRBJ1-2; size: -; DNA: TGTGCCAGTAGTGAGGGACAGGGGTATGGCTACACCTTC; CDR3: CASSEGQGYGYTF
V: TRBV19; D: TRBD1; J: TRBJ1-3; size: -; DNA: TGTGCCAGTTCGACAGGGAATTTTGGAAACACCATATATTTT; CDR3: CASSTGNFGNTIYF
V: TRBV29-1; D: TRBD1; J: TRBJ2-3; size: -; DNA: TGCAGCGTGGGGGGACAGGGGACAGATACGCAGTATTTT; CDR3: CSVGGQGTDTQYF
V: TRBV3-1/TRBV3-2; D: TRBD2; J: TRBJ2-1; size: -; DNA: TGTGCCAGCACTCCACAAATGCCGGGGGGTTACAATGAGCAGTTCTTC; CDR3: CASTPQMPGGYNEQFF
V: TRBV5-1; D: -; J: TRBJ2-7; size: -; DNA: TGCGCCAGCGGAATTACAGGGTACCACGAGCAGTACTTC; CDR3: CASGITGYHEQYF
V: TRBV19; D: TRBD1; J: TRBJ1-5; size: -; DNA: TGTGCCAGTAGCCCAACAGGGGGAAGCCAGCCCCAGCATTTT; CDR3: CASSPTGGSQPQHF
V: TRBV6-2/TRBV6-3; D: TRBD2; J: TRBJ2-5; size: -; DNA: TGTGCCAGCAGTTATCCTGACCAGGACGGACTAGCGGGGGGTAAGGAAGAGACCCAGTACTTC; CDR3: CASSYPDQDGLAGGKEETQYF
V: TRBV9; D: -; J: TRBJ1-2; size: few; DNA: TGTGCCAGCAGCTTCGGGTATGGCTACACCTTC; CDR3: CASSFGYGYTF
V: TRBV11-2; D: TRBD1; J: TRBJ2-1; size: once; DNA: TGTGCCAGCAGCTTAGACCGACAGGGGGCCTATGAGCAGTTCTTC; CDR3: CASSLDRQGAYEQFF
V: TRBV3-1/TRBV3-2; D: -; J: TRBJ1-2; size: -; DNA: TGTGCCAGCAGCCAAGATGGGGGCCTCGGAGGCTACACCTTC; CDR3: CASSQDGGLGGYTF
V: TRBV7-2; D: -; J: TRBJ1-3; size: -; DNA: TGTGCCAGCAGCTTACATCTTCCGGGAGCTGGAAACACCATATATTTT; CDR3: CASSLHLPGAGNTIYF
V: TRBV27; D: TRBD1; J: TRBJ2-5; size: -; DNA: TGTGCCAGCAGTTTAGGCGACAGGGTTGACAGGGAGCAAGAGACCCAGTACTTC; CDR3: CASSLGDRVDREQETQYF
V: TRBV6-1; D: -; J: TRBJ2-3; size: once; DNA: TGTGCCAGCAGTGAAGGGACAGCCTCAGATACGCAGTATTTT; CDR3: CASSEGTASDTQYF
V: TRBV7-9; D: -; J: TRBJ1-4; size: once; DNA: TGTGCCAGCAGCTCCCCCGGAGTGAAAGAAAAACTGTTTTTT; CDR3: CASSSPGVKEKLFF
V: TRBV4-2; D: -; J: TRBJ1-4; size: -; DNA: TGTGCCAGCAGCCAAGATGAGGGCGCTAATGAAAAACTGTTTTTT; CDR3: CASSQDEGANEKLFF
V: TRBV21-1; D: -; J: TRBJ1-5; size: -; DNA: TGTGCCAGCAGCAAACCAGGGATTCGGAATCAGCCCCAGCATTTT; CDR3: CASSKPGIRNQPQHF
V: TRBV5-1; D: -; J: TRBJ1-6; size: -; DNA: TGCGCCAGCAGTTTAGTAGGGAGGAGTGCTTCACCCCTCCACTTT; CDR3: CASSLVGRSASPLHF
V: TRBV24-1; D: TRBD1; J: TRBJ1-5; size: -; DNA: TGTGCCACCAGTGAACAGGGGGTGAGACCCCAGCATTTT; CDR3: CATSEQGVRPQHF
V: TRBV15; D: -; J: TRBJ2-5; size: -; DNA: TGTGCCACCAGCAGAGATCGGGTGGAAGAGACCCAGTACTTC; CDR3: CATSRDRVEETQYF
V: TRBV27; D: -; J: TRBJ1-5; size: -; DNA: TGTGCCAGCAGAGAGAGCCATAACAGGAGCAATCAGCCCCAGCATTTT; CDR3: CASRESHNRSNQPQHF
V: TRBV10-3; D: -; J: TRBJ1-2; size: -; DNA: TGTGCCATCAGCAACCCCGGGGGGAGTTCTAACTATGGCTACACCTTC; CDR3: CAISNPGGSSNYGYTF
V: TRBV30; D: -; J: TRBJ1-3; size: once; DNA: TGTGCCTGGAGTGTACTCGGGGGTAGCGGAAACACCATATATTTT; CDR3: CAWSVLGGSGNTIYF
V: TRBV30; D: TRBD1; J: TRBJ2-5; size: -; DNA: TGTGCCTGGAGTGTACAGGGGAAGACCCAGTACTTC; CDR3: CAWSVQGKTQYF
V: TRBV27; D: TRBD1; J: TRBJ1-6; size: -; DNA: TGTGCCAGCAAACAGGGGTCGGGAGATTATTCACCCCTCCACTTT; CDR3: CASKQGSGDYSPLHF
V: TRBV4-3; D: -; J: TRBJ2-3; size: -; DNA: TGCGCCAGCAGCATAGGGGGGGAGACAGATACGCAGTATTTT; CDR3: CASSIGGETDTQYF
V: TRBV4-2; D: TRBD1; J: TRBJ2-5; size: few; DNA: TGTGCCAGCAGCCAAGACCGCCCTCGGGGGTGGGCAGGGGGCTTTGGGGAGACCCAGTACTTC; CDR3: CASSQDRPRGWAGGFGETQYF
V: TRBV6-6; D: -; J: TRBJ2-6; size: -; DNA: TGTGCCAGCAGTTACCAACAGGGAGCCGGGGCCAACGTCCTGACTTTC; CDR3: CASSYQQGAGANVLTF
V: TRBV3-1/TRBV3-2; D: -; J: TRBJ2-7; size: -; DNA: TGTGCCAGCAGCCAAGCACAGACTAGCTCCTACGAGCAGTACTTC; CDR3: CASSQAQTSSYEQYF
V: TRBV4-1; D: -; J: TRBJ2-1; size: few; DNA: TGCGCCAGCAGCCAAGAAAGGGGGGGACTTAACAATGAGCAGTTCTTC; CDR3: CASSQERGGLNNEQFF
V: TRBV7-9; D: TRBD1; J: TRBJ1-2; size: -; DNA: TGTGCCAGCAGCTTACTCCCGGGACAGGGGATGAGTGGCTACACCTTC; CDR3: CASSLLPGQGMSGYTF
V: TRBV7-9; D: -; J: TRBJ2-7; size: -; DNA: TGTGCCAGCAGCTCTTATAGCTCTTTAGAGCAGTACTTC; CDR3: CASSSYSSLEQYF
V: TRBV6-2/TRBV6-3; D: TRBD1; J: TRBJ2-5; size: once; DNA: TGTGCCAGCAGTTTTAGTCGCCTGAGAGGGGGCTTTCAAGAGACCCAGTACTTC; CDR3: CASSFSRLRGGFQETQYF
V: TRBV15; D: -; J: TRBJ1-2; size: -; DNA: TGTGCCACCAGCAGAGGAGGATTTGATTACACCTTC; CDR3: CATSRGGFDYTF
V: TRBV7-2; D: -; J: TRBJ1-4; size: few; DNA: TGTGCCAGCAGCTTGAATGGCCCAACTAATGAAAAACTGTTTTTT; CDR3: CASSLNGPTNEKLFF
V: TRBV2; D: -; J: TRBJ1-1; size: -; DNA: TGTGCCAGCAGGGCACCCCGGACTTTCAACACTGAAGCTTTCTTT; CDR3: CASRAPRTFNTEAFF
V: TRBV7-3; D: TRBD1; J: TRBJ1-1; size: -; DNA: TGTGCCAGCAGCACCAGGGGGCACGGCACTGAAGCTTTCTTT; CDR3: CASSTRGHGTEAFF
V: TRBV4-2; D: -; J: TRBJ1-2; size: few; DNA: TGTGCCAGCAGCCTCCTTGCGGGGCCTGGCTACACCTTC; CDR3: CASSLLAGPGYTF